The rows below give T cell receptor beta chains drawn from one sample of a study of beta chain features in type 1 diabetes. Clones were sequenced by immunoSEQ multiplex PCR, and TCRdb holds only the in-frame ones, with some missing. The table shows some 900,000 clones, with roughly 16% occurring only once. Specimen: naive CD4+ T cells from blood. The receptors originated from a woman aged 18-29 years in good health. Each CDR3 is given with its conserved first and last residue. The D gene is left open where the match is weak. Only some rows state a clone size, as once, few, many or a class for expanded clones.

d_gene	v_gene	j_gene	abundance	CDR3aa	CDR3nt
TRBD2	TRBV27	TRBJ2-7	.	CASSLRLAGVRHYEQYF	TGTGCCAGCAGTTTACGACTAGCGGGAGTGCGTCACTACGAGCAGTACTTC
.	TRBV28	TRBJ1-4	few	CASRGPGTGSNEKLFF	TGTGCCAGCAGAGGTCCAGGGACCGGAAGTAATGAAAAACTGTTTTTT
TRBD2	TRBV5-1	TRBJ2-2	.	CASSLGLAVSRELFF	TGCGCCAGCAGCTTGGGCCTAGCGGTATCCCGGGAGCTGTTTTTT
.	TRBV2	TRBJ1-5	.	CASTGRNQPQHF	TGTGCCAGCACTGGGCGCAATCAGCCCCAGCATTTT
TRBD1	TRBV15	TRBJ1-2	few	CATSRRRDRAGYTF	TGTGCCACCAGCAGGAGACGTGACAGGGCTGGCTACACCTTC
.	TRBV2	TRBJ1-4	.	CASSLQGANEKLFF	TGTGCCAGCAGTCTACAGGGAGCTAATGAAAAACTGTTTTTT
.	TRBV6-5	TRBJ2-7	few	CASSHRDRAYEQYF	TGTGCCAGCAGTCACCGGGACCGAGCCTACGAGCAGTACTTC
.	TRBV20-1	TRBJ1-5	.	CSASGNQPQHF	TGCAGTGCTAGTGGCAATCAGCCCCAGCATTTT
.	TRBV28	TRBJ1-2	few	CASRTDSNYGYTF	TGTGCCAGCAGAACGGACAGTAACTATGGCTACACCTTC
.	TRBV7-3	TRBJ2-5	.	CASSPSWETQYF	TGTGCCAGCAGCCCAAGTTGGGAGACCCAGTACTTC
.	TRBV9	TRBJ1-4	.	CASSVGGANNEKLFF	TGTGCCAGCAGCGTAGGGGGGGCTAACAATGAAAAACTGTTTTTT
TRBD2	TRBV7-2	TRBJ2-1	few	CASSQGLAANEQFF	TGTGCCAGCAGCCAAGGACTAGCCGCCAATGAGCAGTTCTTC
.	TRBV10-3	TRBJ2-1	.	CAIRSSDGSANNEQFF	TGTGCCATCAGGAGTAGCGACGGCTCAGCTAACAATGAGCAGTTCTTC
.	TRBV4-3	TRBJ1-5	.	CASSQDRSGRSGPQHF	TGCGCCAGCAGCCAAGATCGTAGCGGGCGATCCGGGCCCCAGCATTTT
.	TRBV5-1	TRBJ2-7	.	CASSLFGTPTYEQYF	TGCGCCAGCAGCCTGTTCGGGACTCCTACTTACGAGCAGTACTTC
.	TRBV5-4	TRBJ2-6	.	CASSLPGPGANVLTF	TGTGCCAGCAGCTTGCCCGGGCCTGGAGCCAACGTCCTGACTTTC
.	TRBV9	TRBJ1-5	.	CASSRGGGLNQPQHF	TGTGCCAGCAGCAGGGGAGGAGGCTTGAATCAGCCCCAGCATTTT
.	TRBV28	TRBJ2-2	few	CASTKPGGVLGELFF	TGTGCCAGCACCAAACCTGGCGGAGTGTTGGGGGAGCTGTTTTTT
TRBD2	TRBV6-6	TRBJ2-1	.	CASSYSTRLAGSLQFF	TGTGCCAGCAGTTACTCGACGAGGCTAGCGGGGTCCCTGCAGTTCTTC
.	TRBV29-1	TRBJ2-5	few	CSVQSKGTQYF	TGCAGCGTTCAGTCTAAGGGGACCCAGTACTTC
TRBD2	TRBV7-9	TRBJ2-1	few	CASSSDAGLGIYNEQFF	TGTGCCAGCAGTTCCGACGCTGGACTAGGGATCTACAATGAGCAGTTCTTC
TRBD2	TRBV10-3	TRBJ2-7	few	CAISETPGLPSEQYF	TGTGCCATCAGTGAGACACCGGGACTACCGAGCGAGCAGTACTTC
TRBD2	TRBV9	TRBJ2-1	few	CASSVAASGSYNEQFF	TGTGCCAGCAGCGTAGCTGCTAGCGGCTCCTACAATGAGCAGTTCTTC
.	TRBV5-8	TRBJ2-7	.	CASSLGTIGSYEQYF	TGTGCCAGCAGCCTAGGGACAATAGGGTCCTACGAGCAGTACTTC
TRBD1	TRBV9	TRBJ1-4	.	CASSSTGANEKLFF	TGTGCCAGCAGCTCTACAGGGGCGAATGAAAAACTGTTTTTT
TRBD1	TRBV5-1	TRBJ2-5	.	CASSIGTGAAQETQYF	TGCGCCAGCAGCATAGGGACAGGGGCGGCGCAAGAGACCCAGTACTTC
.	TRBV5-1	TRBJ1-3	.	CASSSGPRNAIYF	TGCGCCAGCAGCTCCGGGCCCCGAAACGCCATATATTTT
.	TRBV6-5	TRBJ1-4	.	CASSYGGYNEKLFF	TGTGCCAGCAGTTACGGGGGGTATAATGAAAAACTGTTTTTT
.	TRBV2	TRBJ2-7	few	CASREFDTSYEQYF	TGTGCCAGCCGAGAGTTTGACACCTCCTACGAGCAGTACTTC
TRBD2	TRBV4-3	TRBJ2-1	.	CASSQDNAVAGGLTEQFF	TGCGCCAGCAGCCAAGATAATGCCGTCGCGGGAGGCCTAACCGAGCAGTTCTTC
.	TRBV5-6	TRBJ1-3	few	CASSLARGNTIYF	TGTGCCAGCAGCCTCGCTAGGGGAAACACCATATATTTT